Presented here are 25 T cell receptor beta chains from one specimen sequenced in a study of shared clonotypes between healthy human individuals. Produced via immunoSEQ multiplex PCR; TCRdb's table is partial and in-frame only. Seen here are around 700,000 clones, about 91% observed once, and the top ten hold 24%. Naive CD8 populations comprised CD45RO-negative cells positively selected for CCR7, excluding terminally differentiated effector memory CD45RA+ cells. The sample taken for sequencing was naive CD8+ T cells sorted from blood. The receptors originated from a man under 40 in good health.

In DNA form, the CDR3 reads TGTGCCAGCAGTGACCTGGACAATAACTATGGCTACACCTTC. This encodes CASSDLDNNYGYTF. V is TRBV2 and J is TRBJ1-2; D might be TRBD1 (5 bases). Between the trimmed V and J ends, which lost 3 bases and 1 base, there was a span of 9 bases. CDR1 and CDR2 from the germline V gene are SNHLY and FYNNEI. The CDR3 is made up of 14 amino acids.

The gene calls are TRBV19 and TRBJ1-1, with 10 bases matching TRBD1. The CDR3 has 15 residues. Germline CDR1 is LNHDA and CDR2 is SQIVND (reference sequence). V lost 5 bases to trimming and J lost 3 bases; unmatched junction nucleotides: 6. In nucleotides, the CDR3 is TGTGCCAGTAGTCCGCAGACAGGGGGCCACACTGAAGCTTTCTTT. Translation: CASSPQTGGHTEAFF. The full variable domain, in which reference TRBV19 and TRBJ1-1 provide the parts outside the CDR3, is DGGITQSPKYLFRKEGQNVTLSCEQNLNHDAMYWYRQDPGQGLRLIYYSQIVNDFQKGDIAEGYSVSREKKESFPLTVTSAQKNPTAFYLCASSPQTGGHTEAFFGQGTRLTVV.

This sequence joins TRBV7-9 and TRBJ1-1; 8 bases align to TRBD1. CDR3 length: 16 residues. Germline CDR1 SEHNR, CDR2 FQNEAQ (reference sequence). Trimming cost V 5 bases and J 6 bases; bases outside gene matches: 14. The CDR3 here is CASSPGGAGVTAEAFF. CDR3 bases: TGTGCCAGCAGCCCAGGGGGCGCGGGGGTGACGGCTGAAGCTTTCTTT. The variable domain in full, with the rest retrieved from reference TRBV7-9 and TRBJ1-1, is DTGVSQNPRHKITKRGQNVTFRCDPISEHNRLYWYRQTLGQGPEFLTYFQNEAQLEKSRLLSDRFSAERPKGSFSTLEIQRTEQGDSAMYLCASSPGGAGVTAEAFFGQGTRLTVV.

The chain couples TRBV14 to TRBJ2-7, with unresolved D. Germline-derived CDR1 and CDR2 are SGHDN and FVKESK. Trimming left V 0 bases short and J 6 bases short, with 18 bases between. The CDR3 runs 16 residues. CDR3 bases: TGTGCCAGCAGCCAAGATGAATTCAGGCAGGACGGCGAGCAGTACTTC. It yields the protein CASSQDEFRQDGEQYF.

Only one count was recorded for this clone. This rearrangement joins TRBV7-2 to TRBJ2-7, with 14 positions matching TRBD2. This CDR3 is 17 amino acids long. Losses at the gene ends were 3 bases for V and 6 bases for J; bases not matched to a gene: 10. In germline, CDR1 is SGHTA, CDR2 FQGNSA. The CDR3 sequence: CASSFRLAGGMRGEQYF. CDR3 sequence (DNA): TGTGCCAGCAGCTTCAGACTAGCGGGAGGGATGCGGGGCGAGCAGTACTTC.

The CDR3 nucleotides read TGTGCCAGCAGGTCGGGGGGCGCGACTAATGAAAAACTGTTTTTT. Translation gives CASRSGGATNEKLFF. V and J are TRBV6-5 and TRBJ1-4; the D gene is possibly TRBD1 (6 bases). V lost 6 bases and J 2 bases, leaving 13 bases between the germline ends. The CDR3 contains 15 residues. Germline values: CDR1 MNHEY, CDR2 SVGAGI.

The V gene is TRBV7-9, the J gene TRBJ1-3; no firm D call. CDR1 SEHNR and CDR2 FQNEAQ come from the germline V gene (reference sequence). The V gene lost 1 base and the J gene lost 2 bases, with 6 bases spanning the gap. The CDR3 runs 14 residues. The CDR3 loop reads CASSLGVTGNTIYF. The CDR3 region has the DNA TGTGCCAGCAGCTTAGGGGTGACTGGAAACACCATATATTTT.

The chain links TRBV14 to TRBJ2-2; 8 bases agree with TRBD2. The CDR3 spans 16 residues. Germline V gene sequence: CDR1 SGHDN, CDR2 FVKESK. V trimming: 5 bases; J trimming: 0 bases; junction bases outside the gene matches: 5. As DNA, the CDR3 is TGTGCCAGCAGCACAAGCGGGAGTGCGAACACCGGGGAGCTGTTTTTT. Translating gives CASSTSGSANTGELFF.

V usage is TRBV10-2 and J usage is TRBJ2-2; no firm D call. V lost 5 bases to trimming and J lost 0 bases, with 10 bases between them. Per germline, CDR1 WSHSY and CDR2 SAAADI. The CDR3 loop spans 15 amino acids. Here the CDR3 reads CASSYVLPNTGELFF. CDR3 nucleotide sequence: TGCGCCAGCAGTTACGTACTACCGAACACCGGGGAGCTGTTTTTT.

The V and J genes are TRBV18 and TRBJ2-2, with 13 bases identical to TRBD2. The CDR3 is 21 amino acids. V dropped 3 bases and J dropped 5; count of bases not matched to a gene: 18. Germline V CDR1 and CDR2: KGHSH, LQKENI. The CDR3 is CASSPNGLGTSGKNVTGELFF. CDR3 DNA sequence: TGTGCCAGCTCACCGAATGGATTAGGGACTAGCGGGAAGAATGTTACCGGGGAGCTGTTTTTT.

The chain employs TRBV2 and TRBJ2-3, with D uncertain. V shed 3 bases and J shed 3 bases, with 10 bases lying between them. The germline V gene encodes CDR1 SNHLY and CDR2 FYNNEI. The CDR3 has 14 residues. CDR3 in DNA: TGTGCCAGCAGTGAGCCGGTGCGAACAGATACGCAGTATTTT. Encoded protein: CASSEPVRTDTQYF. Full variable domain (missing parts from reference TRBV2 and TRBJ2-3): EPEVTQTPSHQVTQMGQEVILRCVPISNHLYFYWYRQILGQKVEFLVSFYNNEISEKSEIFDDQFSVERPDGSNFTLKIRSTKLEDSAMYFCASSEPVRTDTQYFGPGTRLTVL.

This chain links TRBV10-1 with TRBJ2-3; 8 positions match TRBD2. This CDR3 is built from 15 residues. The ends lost 2 bases at V and 5 bases at J; junction bases unmatched: 6. In germline, CDR1 is WNHNN, CDR2 SYGVQD (reference sequence). CDR3 bases: TGCGCCAGCAGTGAGGAGGGAGCGGGGGTAGATACGCAGTATTTT. Amino acids: CASSEEGAGVDTQYF.

About this clone itself: The same CDR3 arises from other DNA sequences in this sample as well. This rearrangement joins TRBV11-3 to TRBJ2-1; no reliable D call. In germline, CDR1 is SGHNT, CDR2 YENEEA. The CDR3 length is 12 residues. Trimming cost V 0 bases and J 7 bases, with 4 bases left between them. CDR3 sequence (DNA): TGTGCCAGCAGCTTAGATGGGAATGAGCAGTTCTTC. Amino acid sequence: CASSLDGNEQFF.

V usage is TRBV29-1 and J usage is TRBJ2-7; D is uncertain. The germline CDR1 and CDR2 sequences are SQVTM and ANQGSEA. The CDR3 is made up of 14 amino acids. Trimming removed 2 bases from V and 2 bases from J, with 13 bases in between. CDR3 nucleotide sequence: TGCAGCGTTGAATCCTCGAATCGTCCCTACGAGCAGTACTTC. This gives the protein CSVESSNRPYEQYF.

This clone was counted a few times. The chain uses TRBV27 and TRBJ1-1; D is uncertain. V gave up 3 bases and J gave up 0 bases, with 8 bases separating them. The CDR3 length is 14 residues. Germline-derived CDR1 and CDR2 are MNHEY and SMNVEV (reference sequence). The chain's CDR3 is CASSLTGMNTEAFF. The CDR3 DNA reads as TGTGCCAGCAGTTTGACGGGTATGAACACTGAAGCTTTCTTT.

A remark on this clone: A much larger clone sits a single nucleotide away, making a read error possible. The chain couples TRBV25-1 to TRBJ2-7; D ambiguous. The V end was cut by 4 bases, the J end by 2 bases, with 3 bases between. CDR3 length: 11 amino acids. Per the germline V gene, CDR1 is MGHDK and CDR2 is SYGVNS. The chain's CDR3 is CASSVAYEQYF. In nucleotides, the CDR3 is TGTGCCAGCAGTGTTGCCTACGAGCAGTACTTC.

The chain joins TRBV11-2 to TRBJ2-1; no reliable D call. CDR1 SGHAT and CDR2 FQNNGV come from the germline V gene. V was shortened by 4 bases and J by 11 bases, with 12 bases between the two germline ends. The CDR3 spans 12 residues. In nucleotides, the CDR3 is TGTGCCAGCAGCTATTTTCTAGAACAGCAGTTCTTC. Amino acid sequence: CASSYFLEQQFF.

This chain links TRBV7-9 with TRBJ2-7, with D possibly matching TRBD2 (7 bases). V lost 7 bases to trimming and J lost 4 bases, with 23 bases between them. There are 16 residues in the CDR3. Germline values: CDR1 SEHNR, CDR2 FQNEAQ (reference sequence). The CDR3 bases are TGTGCCAGCACCAACCGGGGGGCTAGCGAGCTGTACGAGCAGTACTTC. Translation: CASTNRGASELYEQYF.

The V gene is TRBV9, the J gene TRBJ2-2, with 9 bases lining up with TRBD2. This CDR3 has 17 residues. J gave up 1 base and V 4 bases, and 8 bases lay outside the gene matches. Germline V lookup: CDR1 SGDLS, CDR2 YYNGEE. The CDR3 coding sequence is TGTGCCAGCAGCCTAGAGGCACTAGCGGGGAACACCGGGGAGCTGTTTTTT. Amino acid sequence: CASSLEALAGNTGELFF.

CDR3 coding DNA: TGTGCCAGCAGCCCGGGACTAGCGGGACATCCTAGCACAGATACGCAGTATTTT. Its translation is CASSPGLAGHPSTDTQYF. This chain connects TRBV7-9 to TRBJ2-3; 13 bases agree with TRBD2. V gave up 5 bases and J gave up 0 bases; unmatched junction bases: 8. Germline V lookup: CDR1 SEHNR, CDR2 FQNEAQ (reference sequence). CDR3 length: 18 amino acids.

The chain uses TRBV27 and TRBJ2-7, with 8 positions matching TRBD2. J gave up 2 bases and V 7 bases, and 13 bases lay outside the gene matches. CDR1 and CDR2 (germline): MNHEY, SMNVEV (reference sequence). This CDR3 contains 16 residues. The CDR3, as DNA: TGTGCCAGCAAACCCTCAGCGGGAGAAATCACCTACGAGCAGTACTTC. Translated, it gives CASKPSAGEITYEQYF.

The chain employs TRBV13 and TRBJ2-2; 7 positions agree with TRBD1. After removal of 5 bases from V and 5 bases from J, the junction contained 2 bases not matched to a gene. CDR3 size: 13 residues. Germline V CDR1 and CDR2: PRHDT, FYEKMQ (reference sequence). CDR3 bases: TGTGCCAGCAGCGCAGGGGGTACCGGGGAGCTGTTTTTT. It encodes CASSAGGTGELFF.

This chain connects TRBV19 to TRBJ1-1; D ambiguous. Germline V CDR1 and CDR2: LNHDA, SQIVND (reference sequence). The CDR3 length is 12 residues. The ends were cut back, 5 bases at V and 6 bases at J, with 10 bases in the middle. The CDR3 protein is CASSYQVSEAFF. In nucleotides, the CDR3 is TGTGCCAGTAGTTACCAGGTCTCTGAAGCTTTCTTT.

This rearrangement joins TRBV7-8 to TRBJ2-3, with D unclear. This CDR3 comprises 15 residues. V was cut by 2 bases and J by 0 bases, with 9 bases left in between. CDR1 and CDR2 (germline): SGHVS, FQNEAQ. In DNA form, the CDR3 reads TGTGCCAGCAGCTTAAACAGACCTAGCACAGATACGCAGTATTTT. Residues: CASSLNRPSTDTQYF.

The CDR3 bases are TGCGCCAGCAGCCAGGGGCAGGGGTATGCGCAGTATTTT. Its translation: CASSQGQGYAQYF. This sequence joins TRBV4-1 and TRBJ2-3, with a possible D match to TRBD1 (6 bases). Trimming shortened V by 3 bases and J by 10 bases, and 14 bases separated the two germline ends. The germline V gene has CDR1 MGHRA and CDR2 YSYEKL. This CDR3 has 13 residues.